A selection of T cell receptor beta chains follows, all from one sample in a study of graft-versus-host responses after intestinal transplantation. The table came from immunoSEQ multiplex PCR; TCRdb's copy has only in-frame clones and leaves some out. In the table there are tens of thousands of clones, 89% of which are singletons. This specimen was PBMCs, taken about 69 days after intestinal transplantation. These receptors all come from a human patient who received an intestinal transplant, so some T cells may come from the graft donor. The conserved cysteine and the conserved F or W are not part of the CDR3 here. D genes are given only for firm matches.

j_call: TRBJ1-5; v_call: TRBV27; d_call: NA; cdr3_aa: ASSQSGYSNQPQH
j_call: TRBJ2-7; v_call: TRBV6-1; d_call: TRBD1; cdr3_aa: ASSSGTGGVEQY
j_call: TRBJ2-1; v_call: TRBV6-5; d_call: TRBD1; cdr3_aa: ASSRDRRHYNEQF
j_call: TRBJ1-4; v_call: TRBV27; d_call: TRBD1; cdr3_aa: ASSLSGGTGEKLS
j_call: TRBJ1-1; v_call: TRBV5-6; d_call: NA; cdr3_aa: ASSLGIVGVSTEAF
j_call: TRBJ2-7; v_call: TRBV7-9; d_call: NA; cdr3_aa: ASSLATLGVIYEQY
j_call: TRBJ2-3; v_call: TRBV7-6; d_call: TRBD2; cdr3_aa: ASSPIAWRESEDTQY
j_call: TRBJ2-4; v_call: TRBV4-3; d_call: NA; cdr3_aa: ASSQAGRRGNIQY
j_call: TRBJ1-2; v_call: TRBV29-1; d_call: TRBD1; cdr3_aa: SVPGTGGPPNYGYT
j_call: TRBJ2-7; v_call: TRBV30; d_call: NA; cdr3_aa: AWSRRGWGSYEQY
j_call: TRBJ2-7; v_call: TRBV4-3; d_call: NA; cdr3_aa: ASSQDSGPRYEQY
j_call: TRBJ1-5; v_call: TRBV27; d_call: TRBD1; cdr3_aa: ASRTGFNQPQH
j_call: TRBJ2-1; v_call: TRBV27; d_call: NA; cdr3_aa: ASSADFYNEQF
j_call: TRBJ2-7; v_call: TRBV2; d_call: NA; cdr3_aa: ASSEDVQGITYEQY
j_call: TRBJ1-6; v_call: TRBV6-4; d_call: NA; cdr3_aa: ASSETRGGNSPLH
j_call: TRBJ2-1; v_call: TRBV4-3; d_call: NA; cdr3_aa: ASSQELADRNNEQF
j_call: TRBJ1-1; v_call: TRBV5-6; d_call: NA; cdr3_aa: ASSFAPHRDLNTEAF
j_call: NA; v_call: TRBV4-3; d_call: NA; cdr3_aa: ASSQDLATYEQY
j_call: TRBJ2-2; v_call: TRBV6-4; d_call: TRBD2; cdr3_aa: ASRHLAGATGELF
j_call: TRBJ2-1; v_call: TRBV4-3; d_call: NA; cdr3_aa: ASSQDGDEQF
j_call: TRBJ1-3; v_call: TRBV2; d_call: NA; cdr3_aa: ASRARVLASGNTIY
j_call: TRBJ2-5; v_call: TRBV11-2; d_call: TRBD1; cdr3_aa: ASSPQGFGETQY
j_call: TRBJ2-7; v_call: TRBV21-1; d_call: NA; cdr3_aa: ASSKSSQDYFYEQY
j_call: TRBJ2-3; v_call: TRBV9; d_call: NA; cdr3_aa: ASSVEGLAGDTQY
j_call: TRBJ2-1; v_call: TRBV9; d_call: NA; cdr3_aa: ASSVGRGRPNSPV
j_call: TRBJ2-7; v_call: TRBV27; d_call: NA; cdr3_aa: ASSFESGGVQY
j_call: TRBJ2-7; v_call: TRBV11-2; d_call: TRBD2; cdr3_aa: ASSWTSGTYEQY
j_call: TRBJ1-2; v_call: TRBV4-3; d_call: NA; cdr3_aa: ASSPHPQPLGYGYT
j_call: TRBJ1-1; v_call: TRBV27; d_call: TRBD1; cdr3_aa: ASNRGPEAF
j_call: TRBJ2-7; v_call: TRBV25-1; d_call: NA; cdr3_aa: ASSRGWYEQY
j_call: TRBJ1-5; v_call: TRBV30; d_call: NA; cdr3_aa: AWSVMLSSNQPQH
j_call: TRBJ1-6; v_call: TRBV5-4; d_call: TRBD1; cdr3_aa: ASSLRGPGQINSPLH